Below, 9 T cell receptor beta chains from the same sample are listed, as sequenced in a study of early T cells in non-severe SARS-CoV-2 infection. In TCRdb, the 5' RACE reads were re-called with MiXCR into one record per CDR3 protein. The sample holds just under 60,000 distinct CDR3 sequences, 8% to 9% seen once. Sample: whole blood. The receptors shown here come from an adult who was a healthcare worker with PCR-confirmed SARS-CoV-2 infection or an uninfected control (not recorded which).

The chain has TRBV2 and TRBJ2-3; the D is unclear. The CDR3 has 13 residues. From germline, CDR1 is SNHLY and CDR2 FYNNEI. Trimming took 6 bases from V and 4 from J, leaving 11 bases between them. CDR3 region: CASSRRPADTQYF. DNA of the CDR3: TGTGCCAGCAGCCGCCGACCGGCAGATACGCAGTATTTT.

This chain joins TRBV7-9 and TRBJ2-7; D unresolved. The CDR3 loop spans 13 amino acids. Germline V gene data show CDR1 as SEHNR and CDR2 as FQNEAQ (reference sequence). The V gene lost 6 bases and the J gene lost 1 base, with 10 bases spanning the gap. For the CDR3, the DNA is TGTGCCAGCAGGTCTTGGGCTTCCTACGAGCAGTACTTC. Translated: CASRSWASYEQYF.

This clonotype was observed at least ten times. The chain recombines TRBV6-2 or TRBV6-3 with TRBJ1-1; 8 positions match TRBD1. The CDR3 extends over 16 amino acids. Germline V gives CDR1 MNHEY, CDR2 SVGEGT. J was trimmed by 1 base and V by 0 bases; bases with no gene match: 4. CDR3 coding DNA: TGTGCCAGCAGTTACTCGAGACAGGGGACGAACACTGAAGCTTTCTTT. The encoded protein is CASSYSRQGTNTEAFF.

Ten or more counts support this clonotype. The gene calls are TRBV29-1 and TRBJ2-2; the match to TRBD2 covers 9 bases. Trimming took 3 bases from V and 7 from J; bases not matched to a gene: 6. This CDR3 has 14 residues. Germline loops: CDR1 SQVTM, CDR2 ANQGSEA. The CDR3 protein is CSVEPSGKVGELFF. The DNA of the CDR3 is TGCAGCGTTGAGCCTAGCGGGAAGGTCGGGGAGCTGTTTTTT.

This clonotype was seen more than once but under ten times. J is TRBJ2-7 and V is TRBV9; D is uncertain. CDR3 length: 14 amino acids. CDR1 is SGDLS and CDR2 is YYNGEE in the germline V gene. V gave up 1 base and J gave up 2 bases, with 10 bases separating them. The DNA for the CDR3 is TGTGCCAGCAGCGTAAGGTCAGGAGCCTACGAGCAGTACTTC. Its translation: CASSVRSGAYEQYF.

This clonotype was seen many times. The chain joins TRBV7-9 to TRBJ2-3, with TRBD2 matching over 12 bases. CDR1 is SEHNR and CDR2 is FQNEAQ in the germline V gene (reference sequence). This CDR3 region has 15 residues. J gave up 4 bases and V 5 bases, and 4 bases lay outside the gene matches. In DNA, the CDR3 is TGTGCCAGCAGCCTGACTAGCGGGAGAGCAGATACGCAGTATTTT. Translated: CASSLTSGRADTQYF. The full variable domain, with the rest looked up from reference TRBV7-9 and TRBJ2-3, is DTGVSQNPRHKITKRGQNVTFRCDPISEHNRLYWYRQTLGQGPEFLTYFQNEAQLEKSRLLSDRFSAERPKGSFSTLEIQRTEQGDSAMYLCASSLTSGRADTQYFGPGTRLTVL.

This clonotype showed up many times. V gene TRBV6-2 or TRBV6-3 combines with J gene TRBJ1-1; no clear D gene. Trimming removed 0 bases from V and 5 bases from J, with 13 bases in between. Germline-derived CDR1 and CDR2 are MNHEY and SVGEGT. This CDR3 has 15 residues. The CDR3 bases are TGTGCCAGCAGTTACTCCCGGGGATTGGGGACTGAAGCTTTCTTT. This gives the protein CASSYSRGLGTEAFF.

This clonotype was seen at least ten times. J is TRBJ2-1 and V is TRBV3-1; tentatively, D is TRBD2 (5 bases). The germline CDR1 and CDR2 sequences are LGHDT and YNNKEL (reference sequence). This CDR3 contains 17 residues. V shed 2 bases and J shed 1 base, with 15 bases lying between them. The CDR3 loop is CASSQSHPSSSYNEQFF. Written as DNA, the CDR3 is TGTGCCAGCAGCCAATCCCATCCTAGCAGTTCCTACAATGAGCAGTTCTTC.

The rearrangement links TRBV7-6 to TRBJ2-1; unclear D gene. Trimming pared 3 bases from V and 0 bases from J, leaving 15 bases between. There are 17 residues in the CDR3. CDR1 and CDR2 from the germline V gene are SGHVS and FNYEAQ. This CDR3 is CASSFCPPDSSYNEQFF. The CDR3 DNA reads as TGTGCCAGCAGCTTTTGCCCCCCCGATAGCTCCTACAATGAGCAGTTCTTC.